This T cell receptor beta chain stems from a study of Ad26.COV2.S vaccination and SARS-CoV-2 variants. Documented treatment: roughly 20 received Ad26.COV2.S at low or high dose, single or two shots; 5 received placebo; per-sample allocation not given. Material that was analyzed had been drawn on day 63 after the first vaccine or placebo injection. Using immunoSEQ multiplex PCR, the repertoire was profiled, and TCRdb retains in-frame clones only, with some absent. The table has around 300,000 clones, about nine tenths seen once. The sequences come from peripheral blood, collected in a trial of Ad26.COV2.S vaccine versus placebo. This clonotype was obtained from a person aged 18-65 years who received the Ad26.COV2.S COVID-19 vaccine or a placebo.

Written as DNA, the CDR3 is TGTGCCAGCAGCGCTCGAGGGGGCCCTGATCTCAATGGCTACACCTTC. Translated: CASSARGGPDLNGYTF. The gene calls are TRBV18 and TRBJ1-2; 7 bases agree with TRBD1. CDR3 length equals 16 residues. The germline V gene has CDR1 KGHSH and CDR2 LQKENI. V was clipped by 8 bases and J by 6 bases; unmatched bases: 18.